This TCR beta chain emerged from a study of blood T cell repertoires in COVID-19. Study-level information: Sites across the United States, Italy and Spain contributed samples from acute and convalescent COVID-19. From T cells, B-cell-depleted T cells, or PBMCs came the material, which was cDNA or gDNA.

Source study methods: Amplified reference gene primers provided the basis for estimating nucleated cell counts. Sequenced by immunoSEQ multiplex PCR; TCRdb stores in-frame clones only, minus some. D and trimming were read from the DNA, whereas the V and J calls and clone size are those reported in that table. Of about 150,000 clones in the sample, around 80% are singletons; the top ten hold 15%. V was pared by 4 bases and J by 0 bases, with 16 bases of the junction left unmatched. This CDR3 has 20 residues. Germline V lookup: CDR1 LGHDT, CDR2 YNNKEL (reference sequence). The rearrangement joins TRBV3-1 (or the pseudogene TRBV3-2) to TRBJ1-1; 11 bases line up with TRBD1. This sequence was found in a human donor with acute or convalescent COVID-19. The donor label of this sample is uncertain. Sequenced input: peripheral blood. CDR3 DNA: TGTGCCAGCAGCCCGTCACAAGGGGACAGGGGGGGAGTGATGAACACTGAAGCTTTCTTT. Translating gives CASSPSQGDRGGVMNTEAFF.